These 23 T cell receptor beta chains share one sample of origin, sequenced in a study of cytotoxic CD8 clonotypes in ibrutinib-treated CLL. Measured with immunoSEQ multiplex PCR; TCRdb has only the in-frame clones, and not every one. This sample has 20,000 to 30,000 clones; 70% to 75% occur once, and the top ten carry more than 40%. The input for sequencing was PBMCs, taken after 12 months of ibrutinib treatment. The source is a human donor with chronic lymphocytic leukemia.

This clone was seen more than once but under ten times. CDR3 coding DNA: TGTGCCAGCAGTGGGCGCTACGAGCAGTACTTC. Translated, it gives CASSGRYEQYF. This chain joins TRBV28 and TRBJ2-7; D not certain. This CDR3 spans 11 amino acids. CDR1 and CDR2 (germline): MDHEN, SYDVKM. The V and J ends lost 5 bases and 3 bases respectively, with 5 bases between them.

V usage is TRBV2 and J usage is TRBJ1-5, with D possibly TRBD1 on 5 matching bases. Trimming left V 7 bases short and J 6 bases short, with 13 bases between. CDR1 and CDR2 (germline): SNHLY, FYNNEI. There are 13 residues in the CDR3. CDR3: CASKRQWSQPQHF. The CDR3 DNA reads as TGTGCCAGCAAGCGACAGTGGAGTCAGCCCCAGCATTTT.

The genes are TRBV7-2 and TRBJ1-3, with TRBD1 as a possible D gene (6 bases). The germline V gene encodes CDR1 SGHTA and CDR2 FQGNSA. Trimming cost V 4 bases and J 1 base, with 11 bases left between them. The CDR3 contains 15 residues. CDR3 protein: CASSYAGASGNTIYF. The CDR3 coding sequence is TGTGCCAGCAGCTATGCAGGGGCTTCTGGAAACACCATATATTTT.

This rearrangement joins TRBV28 to TRBJ2-7; D is uncertain. CDR1 and CDR2 from the germline V gene are MDHEN and SYDVKM. CDR3 size: 13 residues. V lost 5 bases and J 7 bases, leaving 15 bases between the germline ends. CDR3 amino acids: CASSTDTPEEQYF. For the CDR3, the DNA is TGTGCCAGCAGTACCGACACTCCTGAGGAGCAGTACTTC.

The chain employs TRBV11-2 and TRBJ2-1; no clear D. Germline assignment: CDR1 SGHAT and CDR2 FQNNGV. This CDR3 is built from 12 residues. The ends were cut back, 5 bases at V and 6 bases at J, with 8 bases in the middle. DNA for the CDR3: TGTGCCAGCAGCCCCCTTACCAATGAGCAGTTCTTC. Translated: CASSPLTNEQFF.

The chain employs TRBV2 and TRBJ1-2, with 9 bases aligning to TRBD1. CDR1 and CDR2 from the germline V gene are SNHLY and FYNNEI. The CDR3 has 13 amino acids. The trim removed 6 bases at V and 6 bases at J, leaving 5 bases unmatched. CDR3 in amino acids: CASRGRQGDGYTF. The DNA of the CDR3 is TGTGCCAGCAGGGGACGACAGGGGGATGGCTACACCTTC.

V is TRBV6-4 and J is TRBJ1-2; TRBD1 matches at 8 bases. Trimming at V came to 6 bases and at J to 4 bases, leaving 4 bases not matched to a gene. In germline, CDR1 is MRHNA, CDR2 SNTAGT. The CDR3 runs to 13 residues. CDR3 in amino acids: CASSRDRGYGYTF. CDR3 sequence (DNA): TGTGCCAGCAGCCGAGACAGGGGCTATGGCTACACCTTC.

The genes are TRBV27 and TRBJ1-6; D call uncertain. CDR3 length: 17 residues. The V end lost 3 bases, the J end lost 6 bases, and 18 bases lay between the germline ends. Per germline, CDR1 MNHEY and CDR2 SMNVEV (reference sequence). DNA of the CDR3: TGTGCCAGCAGTTTGCTCCTTTCAAAACGGAGTAATTCACCCCTCCACTTT. As protein: CASSLLLSKRSNSPLHF.

This chain links TRBV28 with TRBJ2-7, with 7 bases matching TRBD1. V trimming: 6 bases; J trimming: 0 bases; junction bases outside the gene matches: 5. Germline CDR1 MDHEN, CDR2 SYDVKM. The CDR3 contains 14 residues. In DNA, the CDR3 is TGTGCCAGCAGCGTACAGGGGTTCTCCTACGAGCAGTACTTC. Translation: CASSVQGFSYEQYF.

J is TRBJ2-5 and V is TRBV7-2, with a tentative D call TRBD1 (5 bases). The V gene's germline CDR1 is SGHTA and CDR2 FQGNSA. The CDR3 covers 13 residues. V gave up 7 bases and J gave up 4 bases, with 13 bases separating them. The CDR3 DNA reads TGTGCCAGCACGAAAGCAGGGTTAGAGACCCAGTACTTC. Amino acids: CASTKAGLETQYF.

The chain employs TRBV21-1 and TRBJ2-7; TRBD2, the D gene given by the table, was not confirmed from the DNA. TRBV21-1 is marked as a pseudogene. The CDR3 is 14 residues long. The CDR3 coding sequence is TGTGCCAGCAGCCATCGGGACTTCTCCTACGAGCAGTACTTC. As protein: CASSHRDFSYEQYF.

V is TRBV5-4 and J is TRBJ1-3, with a tentative D call TRBD1 (5 bases). This CDR3 has 17 amino acids. Deletions cut 0 bases from V and 4 bases from J, with 17 bases between. Germline V lookup: CDR1 SGHNT, CDR2 YYREEE (reference sequence). CDR3 in amino acids: CASSLGGDPRSGNTIYF. In nucleotides, the CDR3 is TGTGCCAGCAGCTTGGGGGGGGACCCAAGGTCGGGAAACACCATATATTTT.

The rearrangement joins TRBV6-4 to TRBJ2-3, with 9 bases lining up with TRBD1. Trimming at V came to 3 bases and at J to 4 bases, leaving 5 bases not matched to a gene. The CDR3 runs 15 residues. CDR1 and CDR2 (germline): MRHNA, SNTAGT. The CDR3 bases are TGTGCCAGCAGTGATACTTGGACAGGGGCAGATACGCAGTATTTT. Encoded protein: CASSDTWTGADTQYF.

The V and J genes are TRBV4-3 and TRBJ2-3; 8 bases are a match to TRBD1. The CDR3 sequence is 13 residues long. CDR1 and CDR2 from the germline V gene are LGHNA and YSLEER. After removal of 3 bases from V and 6 bases from J, the junction contained 2 bases not matched to a gene. This CDR3 reads CASSHRQGDTQYF. CDR3 DNA: TGCGCCAGCAGCCACAGACAGGGGGATACGCAGTATTTT.

This clone was observed a single time. V is TRBV30 and J is TRBJ1-2; 7 positions match TRBD1. Trimming removed 0 bases from V and 8 bases from J; junction bases left unmatched: 9. Germline CDR1 GTSNPN, CDR2 SVGIG (reference sequence). The CDR3 contains 14 residues. The CDR3 DNA follows: TGTGCCTGGAGTGTACTGGGAGGGGGCGTAGGCTACACCTTC. This encodes CAWSVLGGGVGYTF.

V and J are TRBV6-5 and TRBJ2-1; TRBD1 or TRBD2 may be the D gene (5 bases each). Germline-derived CDR1 and CDR2 are MNHEY and SVGAGI. The CDR3 spans 15 residues. The V end lost 2 bases, the J end lost 4 bases, and 12 bases lay between the germline ends. CDR3 protein: CASSYPAWGYNEQFF. CDR3 coding DNA: TGTGCCAGCAGTTACCCGGCATGGGGGTACAATGAGCAGTTCTTC.

V and J are TRBV28 and TRBJ2-7, with D uncertain. The CDR3 totals 12 residues. V was shortened by 4 bases and J by 6 bases, with 10 bases between the two germline ends. CDR1 and CDR2 from the germline V gene are MDHEN and SYDVKM. Written as DNA, the CDR3 is TGTGCCAGCAGTTCCCGGTTTGGCGAGCAGTACTTC. This codes for CASSSRFGEQYF. Combining the CDR3 with reference TRBV28 and TRBJ2-7 gives the whole variable domain DVKVTQSSRYLVKRTGEKVFLECVQDMDHENMFWYRQDPGLGLRLIYFSYDVKMKEKGDIPEGYSVSREKKERFSLILESASTNQTSMYLCASSSRFGEQYFGPGTRLTVT.

This chain uses TRBV10-3 with TRBJ2-5; 9 bases line up with TRBD1. The ends lost 6 bases at V and 4 bases at J; junction bases unmatched: 6. The CDR3 runs to 14 residues. Looked up from germline, CDR1 is ENHRY and CDR2 is SYGVKD. In DNA, the CDR3 is TGTGCCATCAGGGACAGGGGAGAAGGAGAGACCCAGTACTTC. Protein: CAIRDRGEGETQYF.

The rearrangement uses TRBV30 and TRBJ1-6, with 9 nucleotides matching TRBD1. The CDR3 loop spans 16 amino acids. V lost 2 bases and J lost 9; bases outside the gene matches: 11. Germline V gene data show CDR1 as GTSNPN and CDR2 as SVGIG (reference sequence). The CDR3 coding sequence is TGTGCCTGGAGTCAGTACCCTGGACAGGGGAGTTCACCCCTCCACTTT. This gives the protein CAWSQYPGQGSSPLHF.

V is TRBV9 and J is TRBJ1-1; possibly TRBD1 for D (5 bases). The length of the CDR3 is 13 residues. In germline, CDR1 is SGDLS, CDR2 YYNGEE. The V and J ends lost 3 bases and 1 base respectively, with 7 bases between them. As DNA, the CDR3 is TGTGCCAGCAGCGAGGGGCGGAACACTGAAGCTTTCTTT. It specifies CASSEGRNTEAFF.

This chain links TRBV5-1 with TRBJ1-4; 7 positions agree with TRBD1. The CDR3 consists of 17 residues. Germline values: CDR1 SGHRS, CDR2 YFSETQ. V dropped 0 bases and J dropped 0; count of bases not matched to a gene: 5. DNA of the CDR3: TGCGCCAGCAGCTTGGGCCTGACAGGGTCAACTAATGAAAAACTGTTTTTT. This encodes CASSLGLTGSTNEKLFF.

The V gene is TRBV4-3, the J gene TRBJ1-3, with D perhaps matching TRBD1 (5 bases). Germline CDR1 and CDR2: LGHNA and YSLEER. The V gene lost 1 base and the J gene lost 3 bases, with 16 bases spanning the gap. CDR3 size: 17 residues. This chain's CDR3 is CASSQVAAGAGGNTIYF. The CDR3 DNA sequence: TGCGCCAGCAGCCAAGTAGCTGCCGGGGCTGGTGGAAACACCATATATTTT.

The chain couples TRBV5-1 to TRBJ2-3; the D is unclear. The CDR3 contains 15 residues. Looked up from germline, CDR1 is SGHRS and CDR2 is YFSETQ. V lost 1 base and J lost 0, with 9 bases in between. CDR3 residues: CASSLTYPSTDTQYF. The CDR3 DNA reads TGCGCCAGCAGCTTGACATATCCGAGCACAGATACGCAGTATTTT.